The present TCR beta chain was sequenced within a study of T cells after yellow fever vaccination (dated 2019 in TCRdb). Study-level background: Libraries from fractions with low cell numbers were prepared with the SMART-Seq v4 Ultra Low Input RNA kit. To follow T-cell clones before and after primary and booster YFV17D yellow fever vaccination, bulk TCR alpha and beta repertoires were sequenced over time. Two healthy male donors made up the cohort, one aged 18 to 29 years and the other aged 30 to 40 years. Blood samples were taken at several timepoints before and after primary and secondary immunization, and bulk PBMC replicates and cell subsets were isolated.

Only a few counts were recorded for this clonotype. The antigen it recognizes is unknown. No clone much larger than this one lies a single base away; base qualities are absent. The treatment or condition label, read with the paper, signifies: live attenuated yellow fever vaccine strain. PBMCs were isolated from peripheral blood using a standard Ficoll-Paque protocol. CD4 and CD8 T-cell fractions were isolated with Dynabeads CD4 and CD8 positive selection kits. TriZol was used to extract RNA from bulk PBMCs, CD4 and CD8 fractions, and dextramer-positive and dextramer-negative fractions. Taken from cysteine to phenylalanine, the CDR3 has 16 residues. Of the read, only the CDR3 DNA is kept; its 48 bases are in frame from base 1. Here V drops 5 bases and J drops 0 bases, and the junction holds 5 bases not matched to any gene. The germline V gene encodes CDR1 DFQATT and CDR2 SNEGSKA (reference sequence).

Results the study describes overall, beyond this receptor: Only two donors were included in the study, so the extent to which the findings can be generalized is limited. The secondary T-cell response was weaker than the primary response but faster, peaking on day 5 instead of day 15. A small share of clonotypes occurred in both CD4 and CD8 compartments, likely arising from convergent recombination. After the booster, most clones that had expanded after primary vaccination were detected again (around 96% of CD4 and around 88% of CD8), suggesting broad maintenance of memory. FACS-sorted repertoires could contain abundant contaminating clonotypes from the bulk population, so computational filtering was required.

Synthesis of TCR cDNA relied on 5'RACE template switching, a step that introduced a universal primer site along with unique molecular identifiers. Priming for cDNA synthesis came from both the TCR alpha and TCR beta constant segments. Library amplification used two PCR steps, and the second PCR step added sample barcodes and sequencing adapters. Sequencing of the libraries was done on either Illumina HiSeq 2500 (2x100 bp) or NovaSeq (2x150 bp). The authors' analysis ran thus. MIGEC was used to demultiplex reads and collapse the reads into UMI consensus sequences, and MiXCR was used for V(D)J alignment. Clonotypes responding to the vaccine were identified with edgeR on replicate PBMC samples, with the criteria of FDR below 0.01 and a log2 fold change above 5 up to day 15. CD4 or CD8 identity was assigned to each bulk clonotype according to whether the clonotype was present at higher abundance in the sequenced CD4 repertoire or the sequenced CD8 repertoire. TCRdb took the public reads, trimmed them with fastp at Q25, ran MiXCR for clone calling and kept in-frame beta chains. Here each entry gathers all rows of one CDR3 protein and keeps the most common genes and DNA. These V and J calls are TCRdb output, not the study's own analysis. The sample yields about 260,000 distinct CDR3 sequences; over 10% were counted once. 0.4% to 0.55% of the sample is in the top ten clones.

The sample in question was CD4+ T cells sorted from PBMCs, obtained 45 days after the yellow fever booster vaccination. The chain employs TRBV20-1 and TRBJ2-1; 12 bases in the junction line up with TRBD2. The receptor was derived from a man younger than 40 who received the YFV17D yellow fever vaccine. The CDR3 protein sequence reads: CSADGLAGRSYNEQFF. The DNA reads as follows: TGCAGTGCTGACGGACTAGCGGGACGCTCCTACAATGAGCAGTTCTTC.